This is a list of T cell receptor beta chains from one sample in a study of T-cell memory formation after mild COVID-19. TCRdb analysed the 5' RACE reads with MiXCR anew, one entry per CDR3 protein. This sample yields fewer than 600,000 distinct CDR3 sequences, of which roughly 22% are seen a single time; 7% to 9% belongs to the top ten. The material sequenced was PBMCs or a T cell subset sorted from them (not recorded which). These receptors came from an adult woman who had mild COVID-19 (a few samples of this study predate the infection). Cell type and time point are not known. Each CDR3 is given with its conserved first and last residue. A D gene is named only where the DNA matches it firmly. Only part of the rows carry a size: once, few, many, or a class if the clone is expanded.

V gene: TRBV19; D gene: TRBD1; clone size: once; CDR3 length: 15; J gene: TRBJ1-4; CDR3 protein: CASSTGTGGAEKLFF; CDR3 DNA: TGTGCCAGTAGTACAGGGACAGGGGGAGCGGAAAAACTGTTTTTT
V gene: TRBV7-6; D gene: NA; clone size: NA; CDR3 length: 14; J gene: TRBJ2-2; CDR3 protein: CASSLYGEAGELFF; CDR3 DNA: TGTGCCAGCAGCTTATATGGGGAGGCCGGGGAGCTGTTTTTT
V gene: TRBV5-1; D gene: NA; clone size: NA; CDR3 length: 16; J gene: TRBJ2-3; CDR3 protein: CASSLARDFFTDTQYF; CDR3 DNA: TGCGCCAGCAGCTTGGCCAGGGATTTTTTCACAGATACGCAGTATTTT
V gene: TRBV29-1; D gene: NA; clone size: few; CDR3 length: 12; J gene: TRBJ2-7; CDR3 protein: CSVENGAYEQYF; CDR3 DNA: TGCAGCGTTGAGAACGGGGCCTACGAGCAGTACTTC
V gene: TRBV24-1; D gene: NA; clone size: NA; CDR3 length: 13; J gene: TRBJ2-5; CDR3 protein: CATSLDVPETQYF; CDR3 DNA: TGTGCCACCAGTCTTGACGTTCCAGAGACCCAGTACTTC
V gene: TRBV7-9; D gene: NA; clone size: few; CDR3 length: 16; J gene: TRBJ2-5; CDR3 protein: CASTSGGGLSGETQYF; CDR3 DNA: TGTGCCAGCACCTCGGGCGGCGGTCTGTCTGGAGAGACCCAGTACTTC
V gene: TRBV19; D gene: NA; clone size: once; CDR3 length: 16; J gene: TRBJ1-5; CDR3 protein: CASSIVAGYSNQPQHF; CDR3 DNA: TGTGCCAGTAGTATAGTGGCAGGATATAGCAATCAGCCCCAGCATTTT
V gene: TRBV27; D gene: NA; clone size: NA; CDR3 length: 13; J gene: TRBJ1-6; CDR3 protein: CASSLSLSSPLHF; CDR3 DNA: TGTGCCAGCTCCCTATCGTTGAGTTCACCCCTCCACTTT
V gene: TRBV7-8; D gene: NA; clone size: NA; CDR3 length: 16; J gene: TRBJ2-5; CDR3 protein: CASSLSRIVVQGTQYF; CDR3 DNA: TGTGCCAGCAGCTTATCAAGGATTGTCGTACAAGGGACCCAGTACTTC
V gene: TRBV7-9; D gene: TRBD2; clone size: few; CDR3 length: 17; J gene: TRBJ2-1; CDR3 protein: CASSSQTSGRSYNEQFF; CDR3 DNA: TGTGCCAGCAGCAGCCAGACTAGCGGGAGGTCCTACAATGAGCAGTTCTTC
V gene: TRBV2; D gene: NA; clone size: NA; CDR3 length: 13; J gene: TRBJ2-2; CDR3 protein: CASSEAISGELFF; CDR3 DNA: TGTGCCAGCAGTGAAGCTATTTCCGGGGAGCTGTTTTTT
V gene: TRBV5-1; D gene: NA; clone size: many; CDR3 length: 14; J gene: TRBJ2-1; CDR3 protein: CASSPGTAYNEQFF; CDR3 DNA: TGTGCCAGCAGCCCCGGGACTGCTTACAATGAGCAGTTCTTC
V gene: TRBV5-5; D gene: TRBD1; clone size: NA; CDR3 length: 15; J gene: TRBJ2-1; CDR3 protein: CASSPRDRYNNEQFF; CDR3 DNA: TGTGCCAGCAGCCCCCGGGACAGGTACAACAATGAGCAGTTCTTC
V gene: TRBV12-3/TRBV12-4; D gene: NA; clone size: NA; CDR3 length: 18; J gene: TRBJ2-4; CDR3 protein: CASSLTGTGAPTEGKLCF; CDR3 DNA: TGTGCCAGCAGTCTTACTGGAACCGGGGCCCCGACTGAAGGAAAGTTGTGCTTC
V gene: TRBV7-3; D gene: TRBD2; clone size: NA; CDR3 length: 18; J gene: TRBJ2-1; CDR3 protein: CASSLSLAGGPLNNEQFF; CDR3 DNA: TGTGCCAGCAGCTTATCTCTAGCGGGAGGGCCTTTGAACAATGAGCAGTTCTTC
V gene: TRBV3-1; D gene: TRBD1; clone size: NA; CDR3 length: 15; J gene: TRBJ2-7; CDR3 protein: CASSRSGQLHYEQYF; CDR3 DNA: TGTGCCAGCAGCCGGTCGGGACAGCTACACTACGAGCAGTACTTC
V gene: TRBV19; D gene: NA; clone size: NA; CDR3 length: 12; J gene: TRBJ1-1; CDR3 protein: CASSIRETEAFF; CDR3 DNA: TGTGCCAGTAGTATCCGGGAGACTGAAGCTTTCTTT
V gene: TRBV5-1; D gene: NA; clone size: NA; CDR3 length: 11; J gene: TRBJ2-1; CDR3 protein: CASSGTALRVF; CDR3 DNA: TGCGCCAGCAGCGGTACAGCATTACGAGTCTTC
V gene: TRBV12-3/TRBV12-4; D gene: NA; clone size: few; CDR3 length: 15; J gene: TRBJ2-3; CDR3 protein: CASSRRRIVTDTQYF; CDR3 DNA: TGTGCCAGCAGCCGACGGCGGATCGTCACAGATACGCAGTATTTT
V gene: TRBV30; D gene: TRBD2; clone size: few; CDR3 length: 16; J gene: TRBJ2-7; CDR3 protein: CAWSVLAGVSSYEQYF; CDR3 DNA: TGTGCCTGGAGTGTTCTAGCGGGAGTTAGCTCCTACGAGCAGTACTTC
V gene: TRBV5-4; D gene: TRBD1; clone size: few; CDR3 length: 12; J gene: TRBJ2-7; CDR3 protein: CASSFGQGREYF; CDR3 DNA: TGTGCCAGCAGCTTCGGACAGGGTAGAGAGTACTTC
V gene: TRBV15; D gene: NA; clone size: few; CDR3 length: 18; J gene: TRBJ1-4; CDR3 protein: CATSRDLGITKTNEKLFF; CDR3 DNA: TGTGCCACCAGCAGAGATCTTGGCATTACGAAGACTAATGAAAAACTGTTTTTT
V gene: TRBV24-1; D gene: NA; clone size: NA; CDR3 length: 12; J gene: TRBJ2-5; CDR3 protein: CATHDGGETQYF; CDR3 DNA: TGTGCCACCCATGATGGTGGAGAGACCCAGTACTTC
V gene: TRBV12-3/TRBV12-4; D gene: NA; clone size: NA; CDR3 length: 15; J gene: TRBJ1-2; CDR3 protein: CASSPSHRAKGGYTF; CDR3 DNA: TGTGCCAGCAGCCCATCCCACCGGGCCAAGGGGGGCTACACCTTC
V gene: TRBV27; D gene: NA; clone size: few; CDR3 length: 16; J gene: TRBJ2-7; CDR3 protein: CASSFQAGLVSYEQYF; CDR3 DNA: TGTGCCAGCAGTTTTCAGGCAGGACTTGTGTCCTACGAGCAGTACTTC
V gene: TRBV6-2/TRBV6-3; D gene: TRBD2; clone size: NA; CDR3 length: 15; J gene: TRBJ2-7; CDR3 protein: CASSYAYGGSHEQYF; CDR3 DNA: TGTGCCAGCAGTTATGCATACGGCGGGAGTCACGAGCAGTACTTC
V gene: TRBV7-9; D gene: NA; clone size: few; CDR3 length: 14; J gene: TRBJ2-7; CDR3 protein: CASSLGGQRNEQYF; CDR3 DNA: TGTGCCAGCAGCTTAGGAGGCCAACGCAACGAGCAGTACTTC
V gene: TRBV20-1; D gene: NA; clone size: NA; CDR3 length: 18; J gene: TRBJ1-5; CDR3 protein: CSARDDRPFPGGNQPQHF; CDR3 DNA: TGCAGTGCTAGAGATGATCGACCCTTTCCCGGGGGCAATCAGCCCCAGCATTTT
V gene: TRBV7-2; D gene: TRBD2; clone size: few; CDR3 length: 17; J gene: TRBJ2-5; CDR3 protein: CASSLGRAAGGTRTQYF; CDR3 DNA: TGTGCCAGCAGCTTAGGCAGGGCGGCGGGAGGAACACGGACCCAGTACTTC
V gene: TRBV18; D gene: NA; clone size: NA; CDR3 length: 14; J gene: TRBJ1-2; CDR3 protein: CASSPGSSGYGYTF; CDR3 DNA: TGTGCCAGCTCACCCGGTTCGAGCGGCTATGGCTACACCTTC
V gene: TRBV29-1; D gene: NA; clone size: few; CDR3 length: 12; J gene: TRBJ2-7; CDR3 protein: CSVQESSYEQYF; CDR3 DNA: TGCAGCGTTCAGGAGAGCTCCTACGAGCAGTACTTC
V gene: TRBV7-2; D gene: NA; clone size: NA; CDR3 length: 14; J gene: TRBJ2-2; CDR3 protein: CASSYNRGGGELFF; CDR3 DNA: TGTGCCAGCAGCTACAACAGGGGAGGGGGGGAGCTGTTTTTT
V gene: TRBV4-2; D gene: NA; clone size: NA; CDR3 length: 15; J gene: TRBJ2-3; CDR3 protein: CASSHVDRAADTQYF; CDR3 DNA: TGTGCCAGCAGCCATGTGGACCGGGCGGCGGATACGCAGTATTTT
V gene: TRBV6-6; D gene: NA; clone size: many; CDR3 length: 12; J gene: TRBJ2-7; CDR3 protein: CASSYSGTEQYF; CDR3 DNA: TGTGCCAGCAGTTATTCTGGGACCGAGCAGTACTTC
V gene: TRBV2; D gene: NA; clone size: few; CDR3 length: 15; J gene: TRBJ1-2; CDR3 protein: CASSGDRTRNYGYTF; CDR3 DNA: TGTGCCAGCAGTGGTGACAGGACACGAAACTATGGCTACACCTTC
V gene: TRBV4-1; D gene: NA; clone size: NA; CDR3 length: 16; J gene: TRBJ1-1; CDR3 protein: CASSQETGGTNTEAFF; CDR3 DNA: TGCGCCAGCAGCCAAGAAACAGGCGGGACGAACACTGAAGCTTTCTTT
V gene: TRBV4-2; D gene: TRBD1; clone size: few; CDR3 length: 15; J gene: TRBJ1-2; CDR3 protein: CASSLAGTGGKGYTF; CDR3 DNA: TGTGCCAGCAGCCTAGCCGGGACAGGGGGCAAGGGCTACACCTTC
V gene: TRBV20-1; D gene: TRBD1; clone size: NA; CDR3 length: 15; J gene: TRBJ1-1; CDR3 protein: CSAGSTGTGNTEAFF; CDR3 DNA: TGCAGTGCTGGGTCTACCGGGACAGGGAACACTGAAGCTTTCTTT
V gene: TRBV4-3; D gene: NA; clone size: many; CDR3 length: 13; J gene: TRBJ2-1; CDR3 protein: CASSQEALNEQFF; CDR3 DNA: TGCGCCAGCAGCCAAGAGGCACTAAATGAGCAGTTCTTC
V gene: TRBV21-1; D gene: NA; clone size: few; CDR3 length: 16; J gene: TRBJ1-1; CDR3 protein: CASSNDKTAKNTEAFF; CDR3 DNA: TGTGCCAGCAGCAATGATAAGACAGCGAAGAACACTGAAGCTTTCTTT
V gene: TRBV6-2/TRBV6-3; D gene: TRBD1; clone size: many; CDR3 length: 13; J gene: TRBJ1-1; CDR3 protein: CASNRQGWTEAFF; CDR3 DNA: TGTGCCAGCAATCGACAGGGGTGGACTGAAGCTTTCTTT
V gene: TRBV20-1; D gene: NA; clone size: NA; CDR3 length: 14; J gene: TRBJ1-1; CDR3 protein: CSADRNSVNTEAFF; CDR3 DNA: TGCAGTGCGGATAGGAACAGTGTGAACACTGAAGCTTTCTTT
V gene: TRBV7-3; D gene: TRBD2; clone size: NA; CDR3 length: 15; J gene: TRBJ2-1; CDR3 protein: CASSKSGSRGNEQFF; CDR3 DNA: TGTGCCAGCAGCAAGAGCGGGAGCAGGGGCAATGAGCAGTTCTTC
V gene: TRBV29-1; D gene: TRBD2; clone size: few; CDR3 length: 13; J gene: TRBJ2-1; CDR3 protein: CSGREASYNEQFF; CDR3 DNA: TGCAGCGGACGGGAGGCGTCCTACAATGAGCAGTTCTTC